The T cell receptor beta chain described here comes from a study of blood T cell repertoires in COVID-19. About the study: The United States, Italy and Spain were the sources of the acute and convalescent COVID-19 samples.

This CDR3 is 16 amino acids long. Per germline, CDR1 MNHNY and CDR2 SVGAGI (reference sequence). V lost 2 bases, J lost 5 bases, and 16 bases lay in between. As processed by the authors: Amplified reference gene primers provided the basis for estimating nucleated cell counts. TCRdb's copy holds only in-frame clones and misses some; the assay was immunoSEQ multiplex PCR. The V and J calls and clone size come from that table; D and trimming were worked out from the DNA. The data hold 40,000 to 45,000 clones, with more than 90% observed a single time. Sample: peripheral blood. This TCR was recovered from a human donor in a cohort sampled during active COVID-19. The V gene is TRBV6-6, the J gene TRBJ2-1, with a tentative D call TRBD2 (5 bases). This chain's CDR3 is CASSYTHTGFDNEQFF. In DNA form, the CDR3 reads TGTGCCAGCAGTTACACCCATACGGGGTTTGACAATGAGCAGTTCTTC.